A single sample is the source of the 20 T cell receptor beta chains below, sequenced in a study of blood T cell repertoires in COVID-19. Sequencing was performed with immunoSEQ multiplex PCR; in TCRdb, only in-frame clones are kept and a portion is missing. The sample lists about 26,000 clones, around 67% seen once, with 6% to 8% in the top ten. Sequencing used peripheral blood. All receptors come from a man aged 60 to 75 with active or convalescent COVID-19.

The rearrangement joins TRBV19 to TRBJ2-7; 8 bases align to TRBD1. This CDR3 spans 17 amino acids. Germline V gene sequence: CDR1 LNHDA, CDR2 SQIVND (reference sequence). The V gene end was trimmed by 2 bases and the J gene end by 0 bases; junction bases not matched to a gene: 9. CDR3 residues: CASSIIKTGAYSYEQYF. CDR3 sequence (DNA): TGTGCCAGTAGTATAATTAAGACAGGGGCCTACTCCTACGAGCAGTACTTC.

V usage is TRBV29-1 and J usage is TRBJ2-1; 11 bases are shared with TRBD2. Germline assignment: CDR1 SQVTM and CDR2 ANQGSEA. V was pared by 2 bases and J by 0 bases, with 6 bases of the junction left unmatched. The CDR3 loop spans 17 amino acids. The CDR3 loop reads CSVELASGGSSYNEQFF. The DNA for the CDR3 is TGCAGCGTTGAATTAGCTAGCGGGGGGAGCTCCTACAATGAGCAGTTCTTC.

The chain carries TRBV15 and TRBJ1-6, with no clear D. The CDR3 has 14 amino acids. Looked up from germline, CDR1 is LNHNV and CDR2 is YYDKDF (reference sequence). V lost 4 bases and J 8 bases, leaving 12 bases between the germline ends. CDR3 DNA: TGTGCCACCAGCACAGAAAACGAGTATTCACCCCTCCACTTT. Its protein product is CATSTENEYSPLHF.

The chain links TRBV5-1 to TRBJ1-4; D possibly corresponds to TRBD1 (6 bases). V lost 0 bases, J lost 9 bases, and 15 bases lay in between. CDR1 and CDR2 (germline): SGHRS, YFSETQ. The CDR3 has 15 residues. CDR3 sequence reads: CASSLVGQSVQKLFF. The CDR3 nucleotides are TGCGCCAGCAGCTTGGTAGGACAGAGTGTCCAAAAACTGTTTTTT.

V usage is TRBV28 and J usage is TRBJ2-5; TRBD2 is a possible D gene (5 bases). The V gene's germline CDR1 is MDHEN and CDR2 SYDVKM. The CDR3 has 12 amino acids. The V and J ends lost 6 bases and 7 bases respectively, with 12 bases between them. CDR3 nucleotide sequence: TGTGCCAGCAGGACTACCACCGGGACCCAGTACTTC. Translating gives CASRTTTGTQYF.

V gene TRBV7-9 combines with J gene TRBJ2-2, with TRBD1 as a possible D gene (6 bases). Trimming took 3 bases from V and 7 from J, leaving 15 bases between them. The CDR3 has 15 residues. Germline V gene lookup returns CDR1 SEHNR and CDR2 FQNEAQ (reference sequence). CDR3 bases: TGTGCCAGCAGCTTGATGGGACAACAAGGCGGGGAGCTGTTTTTT. Translating gives CASSLMGQQGGELFF.

The chain combines TRBV9 with TRBJ2-5; 9 nucleotides align to TRBD2. Germline V gene sequence: CDR1 SGDLS, CDR2 YYNGEE. This CDR3 is 15 amino acids long. J lost 4 bases, V lost 2 bases, and 6 bases had no gene match. CDR3 residues: CASSVGTSNRETQYF. As DNA, the CDR3 is TGTGCCAGCAGCGTCGGGACTAGCAATCGAGAGACCCAGTACTTC.

The chain uses TRBV5-5 and TRBJ1-5; D not resolved. This CDR3 contains 14 residues. The ends were cut back, 2 bases at V and 0 bases at J, with 6 bases in the middle. Germline V gene data show CDR1 as SGHKS and CDR2 as YYEKEE (reference sequence). CDR3 loop: CASSLYYSNQPQHF. The CDR3 DNA follows: TGTGCCAGCAGCTTATACTATAGCAATCAGCCCCAGCATTTT. The complete variable domain, with remaining parts taken from reference TRBV5-5 and TRBJ1-5, reads DAGVTQSPTHLIKTRGQQVTLRCSPISGHKSVSWYQQVLGQGPQFIFQYYEKEERGRGNFPDRFSARQFPNYSSELNVNALLLGDSALYLCASSLYYSNQPQHFGDGTRLSIL.

Concerning this clone: The junction shows a germline mismatch at one end, possibly a read error. The V gene is TRBV10-3, the J gene TRBJ1-1; D is possibly TRBD1 (5 bases). This CDR3 has 15 amino acids. Germline assignment: CDR1 ENHRY and CDR2 SYGVKD. The CDR3 region is CVISESAGWDTEAFF. CDR3 nucleotides: TGTGTCATCAGTGAGTCGGCAGGGTGGGACACTGAAGCTTTCTTT.

This clone was recorded a few times. The chain uses TRBV10-3 and TRBJ1-2; 9 bases agree with TRBD1. The J segment lost 8 bases and the V segment lost 6 bases, leaving 13 bases of the junction unmatched. The CDR3 spans 15 residues. The germline gives CDR1 ENHRY, CDR2 SYGVKD. For the CDR3, the DNA is TGTGCCATCAGGGACTTAAAAACAGGGGGCGAGGGCTACACCTTC. Protein: CAIRDLKTGGEGYTF.

The chain uses TRBV4-1 and TRBJ2-5, with 10 bases that match TRBD2. CDR1 and CDR2 from the germline V gene are MGHRA and YSYEKL. Losses at the gene ends were 4 bases for V and 2 bases for J; bases not matched to a gene: 4. There are 15 residues in the CDR3. The CDR3 DNA is TGCGCCAGCAGCCGACTAGCGGGTACTCAAGAGACCCAGTACTTC. Its translation: CASSRLAGTQETQYF.

The rearrangement joins TRBV3-1 (or the pseudogene TRBV3-2) to TRBJ2-3, with 9 bases identical to TRBD1. CDR3 length: 15 residues. Germline V gene sequence: CDR1 LGHDT, CDR2 YNNKEL (reference sequence). V was clipped by 5 bases and J by 2 bases; unmatched bases: 5. The CDR3 DNA reads TGTGCCAGCAGCTTCCGGGACAGGGTCACAGATACGCAGTATTTT. This gives the protein CASSFRDRVTDTQYF.

This clone was picked up a small number of times. The rearrangement joins TRBV5-1 to TRBJ1-1; TRBD1 is a possible D gene (6 bases). V was cut by 5 bases and J by 8 bases, with 13 bases left in between. Germline CDR1 reads SGHRS; CDR2 reads YFSETQ. This CDR3 region has 12 residues. The CDR3 is CASRDIGQEAFF. The DNA of the CDR3 is TGCGCCAGCAGGGACATCGGACAGGAAGCTTTCTTT.

A single count supports this clone. The chain recombines TRBV5-1 with TRBJ2-3, with D hard to call. This CDR3 has 13 amino acids. Looked up from germline, CDR1 is SGHRS and CDR2 is YFSETQ. V was trimmed by 4 bases and J by 6 bases, leaving 12 bases between them. The CDR3 DNA reads TGCGCCAGCAGCCTCATTCTACCCGATACGCAGTATTTT. This translates into CASSLILPDTQYF.

This chain connects TRBV9 to TRBJ2-1; TRBD1 is a possible D gene (5 bases). CDR1 and CDR2 (germline): SGDLS, YYNGEE. V lost 2 bases and J lost 10, with 10 bases in between. The CDR3 totals 12 residues. The chain's CDR3 is CASSVKDTEQFF. The CDR3, as DNA: TGTGCCAGCAGCGTTAAGGACACGGAGCAGTTCTTC.

The V call is TRBV18, the J call TRBJ1-4; D possibly corresponds to TRBD1 (6 bases). V was pared by 0 bases and J by 3 bases, with 17 bases between. Germline V gene data show CDR1 as KGHSH and CDR2 as LQKENI. The CDR3 consists of 18 residues. CDR3 residues: CASSPPWGGRGANEKLFF. The DNA for the CDR3 is TGTGCCAGCTCACCACCGTGGGGGGGGCGCGGAGCTAATGAAAAACTGTTTTTT.

The rearrangement links TRBV19 to TRBJ1-6; 7 nucleotides align to TRBD1. With 9 bases clipped from V and 2 bases from J, the junction kept 7 bases outside the gene matches. This CDR3 has 15 amino acids. The germline V gene encodes CDR1 LNHDA and CDR2 SQIVND (reference sequence). Here the CDR3 reads CASLPGGTYNSPLHF. The CDR3 DNA reads TGTGCCAGCCTCCCAGGGGGAACCTATAATTCACCCCTCCACTTT.

The chain combines TRBV5-1 with TRBJ1-2; D is possibly TRBD1 (6 bases). Trimming removed 0 bases from V and 3 bases from J, with 12 bases in between. The CDR3 totals 15 residues. CDR1 and CDR2 (germline): SGHRS, YFSETQ. The CDR3 bases are TGCGCCAGCAGCTTGGAGGCAGGGGAGCACTATGGCTACACCTTC. Translated: CASSLEAGEHYGYTF.

This clone has just a few counts. The chain recombines TRBV18 with TRBJ2-5, with D tentatively TRBD1 (6 bases). Trimming took off 5 bases at V and 4 bases at J, with 8 bases between the two ends. Germline CDR1 and CDR2: KGHSH and LQKENI. The length of the CDR3 is 12 residues. CDR3 nucleotide sequence: TGTGCCAGCTCATCGACAGGAGAGACCCAGTACTTC. Protein sequence: CASSSTGETQYF. Using reference TRBV18 and TRBJ2-5 for the parts outside the CDR3, the full variable domain is NAGVMQNPRHLVRRRGQEARLRCSPMKGHSHVYWYRQLPEEGLKFMVYLQKENIIDESGMPKERFSAEFPKEGPSILRIQQVVRGDSAAYFCASSSTGETQYFGPGTRLLVL.

As to this clone: Other DNA sequences in the same sample also yield this CDR3. V usage is TRBV7-9 and J usage is TRBJ2-7; no reliable D call. In germline, CDR1 is SEHNR, CDR2 FQNEAQ (reference sequence). Trimming cost V 1 base and J 1 base, with 5 bases left between them. CDR3 length: 13 residues. CDR3: CASSLGASYEQYF. The CDR3, as DNA: TGTGCCAGCAGCTTAGGAGCGTCCTACGAGCAGTACTTC. The full variable domain, rest sourced from reference TRBV7-9 and TRBJ2-7, is DTGVSQNPRHKITKRGQNVTFRCDPISEHNRLYWYRQTLGQGPEFLTYFQNEAQLEKSRLLSDRFSAERPKGSFSTLEIQRTEQGDSAMYLCASSLGASYEQYFGPGTRLTVT.